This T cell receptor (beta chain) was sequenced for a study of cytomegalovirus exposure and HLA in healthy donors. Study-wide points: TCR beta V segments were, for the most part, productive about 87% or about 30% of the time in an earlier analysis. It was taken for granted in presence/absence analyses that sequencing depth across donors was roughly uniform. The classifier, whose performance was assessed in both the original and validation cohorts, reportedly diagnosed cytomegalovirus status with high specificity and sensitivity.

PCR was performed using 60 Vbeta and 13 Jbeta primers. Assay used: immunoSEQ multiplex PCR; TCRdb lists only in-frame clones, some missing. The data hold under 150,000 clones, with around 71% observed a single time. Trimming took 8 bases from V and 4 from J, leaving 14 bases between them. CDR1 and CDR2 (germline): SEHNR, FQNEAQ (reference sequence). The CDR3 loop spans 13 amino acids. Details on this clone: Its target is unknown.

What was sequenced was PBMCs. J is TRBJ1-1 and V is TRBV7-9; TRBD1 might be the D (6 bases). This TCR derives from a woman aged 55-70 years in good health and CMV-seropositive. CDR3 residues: CASAKLGATEAFF. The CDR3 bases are TGTGCCAGCGCGAAATTGGGGGCCACTGAAGCTTTCTTT.